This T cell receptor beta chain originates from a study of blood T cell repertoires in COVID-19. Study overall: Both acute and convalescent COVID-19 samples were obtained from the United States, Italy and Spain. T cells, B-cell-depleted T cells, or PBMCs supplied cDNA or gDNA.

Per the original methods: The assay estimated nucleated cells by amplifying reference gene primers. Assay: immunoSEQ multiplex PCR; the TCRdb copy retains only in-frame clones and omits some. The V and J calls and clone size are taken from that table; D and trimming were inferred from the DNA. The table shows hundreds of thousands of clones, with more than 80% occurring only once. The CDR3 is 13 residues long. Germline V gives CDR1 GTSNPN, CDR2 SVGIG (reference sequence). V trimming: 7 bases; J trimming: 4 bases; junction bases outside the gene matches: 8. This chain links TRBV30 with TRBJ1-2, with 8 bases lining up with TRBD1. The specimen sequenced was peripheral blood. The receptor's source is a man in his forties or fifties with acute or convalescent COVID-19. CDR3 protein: CASDREEGYGYTF. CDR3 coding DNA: TGTGCCTCGGACAGGGAGGAGGGCTATGGCTACACCTTC.